The 26 T cell receptor beta chains in this list originate from one sample, sequenced in a study of cytomegalovirus exposure and HLA in healthy donors. Both 60 Vbeta primers and 13 Jbeta primers went into the PCR. Generated by immunoSEQ multiplex PCR, the TCRdb table keeps only in-frame clones and is missing some. Among about 78,000 clones listed, less than 85% were seen once. Material for sequencing was PBMCs. All receptors come from a woman in her 50s in good health and CMV-seronegative.

This sequence joins TRBV5-4 and TRBJ2-1; a possible D gene is TRBD1 (6 bases). The CDR3 consists of 18 residues. The ends were cut back, 4 bases at V and 0 bases at J, with 20 bases in the middle. Per germline, CDR1 SGHNT and CDR2 YYREEE (reference sequence). CDR3 DNA sequence: TGTGCCAGCAGCGGGGGCGGGTTCGGCGGAGGCTCCTACAATGAGCAGTTCTTC. Amino acid sequence: CASSGGGFGGGSYNEQFF.

This clone was counted between two and nine times. This chain links TRBV7-9 with TRBJ1-2, with TRBD1 matching 8 bases. CDR1 and CDR2 from the germline V gene are SEHNR and FQNEAQ (reference sequence). Losses at the gene ends were 5 bases for V and 8 bases for J; bases not matched to a gene: 4. This CDR3 contains 12 residues. CDR3 nucleotides: TGTGCCAGCAGCCCGGGACAGGCCGGCTACACCTTC. Encoded protein: CASSPGQAGYTF.

The chain recombines TRBV27 with TRBJ2-1; 14 nucleotides match TRBD2. Looked up from germline, CDR1 is MNHEY and CDR2 is SMNVEV (reference sequence). This CDR3 spans 16 amino acids. After removal of 6 bases from V and 7 bases from J, the junction contained 8 bases not matched to a gene. CDR3 in amino acids: CASRGTSGGTLNEQFF. CDR3 sequence (DNA): TGTGCCAGCAGAGGGACTAGCGGGGGCACATTGAATGAGCAGTTCTTC.

The V and J genes are TRBV29-1 and TRBJ2-5, with 11 bases identical to TRBD2. J was trimmed by 4 bases and V by 8 bases; bases with no gene match: 6. Germline V gene lookup returns CDR1 SQVTM and CDR2 ANQGSEA. The CDR3 is 13 residues long. The CDR3 region has the DNA TGCAGCTTGGGGACTAGCGGCTTAGAGACCCAGTACTTC. It is translated as CSLGTSGLETQYF.

The J gene is TRBJ2-3, the V gene TRBV25-1; 9 bases match TRBD2. The germline V gene encodes CDR1 MGHDK and CDR2 SYGVNS. CDR3 length: 17 residues. Trimming removed 1 base from V and 4 bases from J; junction bases left unmatched: 9. The CDR3 is CASSELGAGGPSDTQYF. The CDR3 coding sequence is TGTGCCAGCAGTGAATTGGGAGCGGGGGGCCCCTCAGATACGCAGTATTTT.

The chain couples TRBV5-5 to TRBJ2-7; D is possibly TRBD1 (5 bases). The CDR3 is made up of 14 amino acids. V was trimmed by 2 bases and J by 3 bases, leaving 12 bases between them. CDR1 is SGHKS, CDR2 YYEKEE, per germline (reference sequence). The chain's CDR3 is CASSFQGRSYEQYF. The DNA for the CDR3 is TGTGCCAGCAGCTTTCAGGGAAGGAGCTACGAGCAGTACTTC.

The chain recombines TRBV9 with TRBJ1-5, with D possibly being TRBD1 (6 bases). From germline, CDR1 is SGDLS and CDR2 YYNGEE. Trimming removed 3 bases at V and 7 bases at J, with 17 bases between. The CDR3 is made up of 15 amino acids. The CDR3 loop is CASSANTGRDQPQHF. CDR3 coding DNA: TGTGCCAGCAGCGCGAACACAGGGAGAGACCAGCCCCAGCATTTT.

J is TRBJ2-7 and V is TRBV18; no firm D call. The CDR3 is made up of 16 amino acids. Between the trimmed V and J ends, which lost 2 bases and 0 bases, there was a span of 14 bases. The germline gives CDR1 KGHSH, CDR2 LQKENI. DNA of the CDR3: TGTGCCAGCTCACCATCGGCCGGATCTAGCTCCTACGAGCAGTACTTC. Translating it yields CASSPSAGSSSYEQYF. Together with reference TRBV18 and TRBJ2-7, the CDR3 gives the full variable domain: NAGVMQNPRHLVRRRGQEARLRCSPMKGHSHVYWYRQLPEEGLKFMVYLQKENIIDESGMPKERFSAEFPKEGPSILRIQQVVRGDSAAYFCASSPSAGSSSYEQYFGPGTRLTVT.

This rearrangement joins TRBV5-4 to TRBJ2-4; weak D call: TRBD2 (5 bases). Germline V gene lookup returns CDR1 SGHNT and CDR2 YYREEE (reference sequence). The CDR3 has 14 amino acids. The ends were cut back, 7 bases at V and 1 base at J, with 12 bases in the middle. This CDR3 is CASGSGSAKNIQYF. The CDR3 bases are TGTGCCAGCGGGAGCGGAAGTGCCAAAAACATTCAGTACTTC. Supplemented by reference TRBV5-4 and TRBJ2-4, the full variable domain reads ETGVTQSPTHLIKTRGQQVTLRCSSQSGHNTVSWYQQALGQGPQFIFQYYREEENGRGNFPPRFSGLQFPNYSSELNVNALELDDSALYLCASGSGSAKNIQYFGAGTRLSVL.

The chain combines TRBV5-6 with TRBJ2-2; a weak D match, TRBD2 (6 bases). CDR3 size: 16 residues. The germline V and J ends were trimmed by 0 bases and 1 base, with 10 bases remaining between them. The germline gives CDR1 SGHDT, CDR2 YYEEEE. Here the CDR3 DNA reads TGTGCCAGCAGCTTGGTAGCGGCGATGAACACCGGGGAGCTGTTTTTT. Residues: CASSLVAAMNTGELFF.

This clone occurred once. This rearrangement joins TRBV29-1 to TRBJ1-4; possibly TRBD1 for D (6 bases). The CDR3 contains 12 residues. Trimming removed 7 bases from V and 3 bases from J, with 9 bases in between. Germline V CDR1 and CDR2: SQVTM, ANQGSEA. CDR3: CSAQGPNEKLFF. The CDR3 DNA reads TGCAGCGCTCAGGGGCCTAATGAAAAACTGTTTTTT.

V and J are TRBV5-6 and TRBJ2-7, with 8 nucleotides matching TRBD1. The CDR3 length is 17 residues. V gave up 0 bases and J gave up 4 bases; unmatched junction bases: 12. In germline, CDR1 is SGHDT, CDR2 YYEEEE. CDR3 region: CASSLVRGQGDFYEQYV. In nucleotides, the CDR3 is TGTGCCAGCAGCTTGGTACGAGGACAGGGAGATTTTTACGAGCAGTACGTC.

The CDR3 DNA is TGCGCCAGCAGCTTGACACCGACAACTAATGAAAAACTGTTTTTT. It codes for CASSLTPTTNEKLFF. V is TRBV5-1 and J is TRBJ1-4; no firm D call. Germline V gene data show CDR1 as SGHRS and CDR2 as YFSETQ. Trimming removed 1 base from V and 0 bases from J, with 7 bases in between. The length of the CDR3 is 15 residues.

In this sample, this clone turned up a few times. The CDR3 bases are TGCGCCAGCAGCTTGGGTCCAGGGGGCAAGAGCGGCTACACCTTC. Translated: CASSLGPGGKSGYTF. The chain is built from TRBV5-1 and TRBJ1-2, with 8 bases that match TRBD1. With V trimmed by 0 bases and J by 8 bases, 9 bases remained unmatched. Germline V CDR1 and CDR2: SGHRS, YFSETQ. The CDR3 is made up of 15 amino acids. The variable domain in full, with the rest retrieved from reference TRBV5-1 and TRBJ1-2, is KAGVTQTPRYLIKTRGQQVTLSCSPISGHRSVSWYQQTPGQGLQFLFEYFSETQRNKGNFPGRFSGRQFSNSRSEMNVSTLELGDSALYLCASSLGPGGKSGYTFGSGTRLTVV.

This clone was seen only once. The J gene is TRBJ2-3, the V gene TRBV28; D remains unclear. From germline, CDR1 is MDHEN and CDR2 SYDVKM. The CDR3 sequence is 18 residues long. V lost 4 bases to trimming and J lost 0 bases, with 20 bases between them. The CDR3 coding sequence is TGTGCCAGCAGTTCCCAAACCCGCGACATCTTAAGCACAGATACGCAGTATTTT. It yields the protein CASSSQTRDILSTDTQYF.

In its sample, this clone was seen a few times. The J gene is TRBJ2-1, the V gene TRBV7-3; weak D call: TRBD2 (6 bases). The CDR3 consists of 13 residues. Germline CDR1 reads SGHTA; CDR2 reads FQGTGA. V was cut by 2 bases and J by 6 bases, with 8 bases left in between. CDR3: CASSLGGINEQFF. CDR3 bases: TGTGCCAGCAGCTTAGGGGGGATCAATGAGCAGTTCTTC.

This clone was counted between two and nine times. This rearrangement joins TRBV4-1 to TRBJ1-4; a weak D match, TRBD1 (5 bases). Trimming took off 0 bases at V and 11 bases at J, with 13 bases between the two ends. The length of the CDR3 is 14 residues. The germline V gene encodes CDR1 MGHRA and CDR2 YSYEKL. The CDR3 protein is CASSQDRAGGKLFF. CDR3 bases: TGCGCCAGCAGCCAAGACCGCGCGGGGGGGAAACTGTTTTTT.

The rearrangement joins TRBV9 to TRBJ1-1; 7 nucleotides agree with TRBD1. The CDR3 is 14 residues long. Germline V gene lookup returns CDR1 SGDLS and CDR2 YYNGEE. V was clipped by 3 bases and J by 5 bases; unmatched bases: 7. CDR3 region: CASSATGVETEAFF. CDR3 nucleotide sequence: TGTGCCAGCAGCGCAACAGGGGTGGAAACTGAAGCTTTCTTT. The full variable domain, its missing parts supplied by reference TRBV9 and TRBJ1-1, is DSGVTQTPKHLITATGQRVTLRCSPRSGDLSVYWYQQSLDQGLQFLIQYYNGEERAKGNILERFSAQQFPDLHSELNLSSLELGDSALYFCASSATGVETEAFFGQGTRLTVV.

The V and J genes are TRBV5-8 and TRBJ2-7; 8 bases line up with TRBD2. CDR1 and CDR2 from the germline V gene are SGHTS and YDEGEE. CDR3 size: 14 residues. Unmatched junction bases numbered 5, after V lost 2 bases and J lost 4 bases. Here the CDR3 DNA reads TGTGCCAGCAGCTTAGGGACTAGATTGTACGAGCAGTACTTC. Translated, it gives CASSLGTRLYEQYF.

This clone was observed a handful of times. One end of the junction does not line up with germline, which may come from a read error. The V and J genes are TRBV5-8 and TRBJ2-5, with a weak D call TRBD1 (7 bases). The CDR3 has 13 amino acids. CDR1 and CDR2 (germline): SGHTS, YDEGEE. The CDR3, as DNA: TGTGCCAGCAGCTTGGCCCCTTCGGGGGACAGTCACTTC. This codes for CASSLAPSGDSHF.

The gene calls are TRBV19 and TRBJ1-2; 8 positions agree with TRBD1. Looked up from germline, CDR1 is LNHDA and CDR2 is SQIVND (reference sequence). J was trimmed by 3 bases and V by 3 bases; bases with no gene match: 6. The CDR3 has 15 residues. The chain's CDR3 is CASSIWTGLDYGYTF. The CDR3 coding sequence is TGTGCCAGTAGTATCTGGACAGGGTTGGACTATGGCTACACCTTC.

The chain joins TRBV4-1 to TRBJ1-2; 8 nucleotides align to TRBD1. CDR1 and CDR2 (germline): MGHRA, YSYEKL. CDR3 length: 18 residues. Germline trimming cut 0 bases from V and 5 bases from J; bases unmatched to any gene: 14. In DNA form, the CDR3 reads TGCGCCAGCAGCCAAGAAATGGCGCAGGGGGCGTACGGGTATGGCTACACCTTC. Amino acids: CASSQEMAQGAYGYGYTF.

This clone was seen a single time. The rearrangement uses TRBV6-7 and TRBJ2-7; a weak D match, TRBD1 (5 bases). TRBV6-7 is sorted into the ORF group, with uncertain function. The length of the CDR3 is 15 residues. Trimming shortened V by 2 bases and J by 3 bases, and 14 bases separated the two germline ends. Here the CDR3 DNA reads TGTGCCAGCAGTTACCGAACAGGAGCCCTCTACGAGCAGTACTTC. Residues: CASSYRTGALYEQYF.

The chain carries TRBV2 and TRBJ2-2; D is unresolved. Per germline, CDR1 SNHLY and CDR2 FYNNEI. CDR3 length equals 14 residues. The V gene lost 8 bases and the J gene lost 4 bases, with 14 bases spanning the gap. The DNA for the CDR3 is TGTGCCAGCCAAAGTATCGATAGCACCGGGGAGCTGTTTTTT. Encoded protein: CASQSIDSTGELFF.

V is TRBV27 and J is TRBJ2-7; 12 bases fit TRBD1. The CDR3 spans 13 residues. The germline V gene encodes CDR1 MNHEY and CDR2 SMNVEV (reference sequence). Trimming took 8 bases from V and 5 from J; bases not matched to a gene: 4. The CDR3 protein is CASEGQGAHEQYF. The DNA of the CDR3 is TGTGCCAGCGAGGGACAGGGGGCCCACGAGCAGTACTTC.

About this clone: Other nucleotide sequences in the sample specify the same CDR3. The V call is TRBV29-1, the J call TRBJ2-5; TRBD2 aligns across 7 bases. CDR1 and CDR2 (germline): SQVTM, ANQGSEA. This CDR3 comprises 15 residues. The ends lost 3 bases at V and 1 base at J; junction bases unmatched: 8. CDR3 sequence: CSVERAGEVQETQYF. Here the CDR3 DNA reads TGCAGCGTTGAGAGGGCGGGAGAGGTCCAAGAGACCCAGTACTTC.